The present T cell receptor beta chain was sequenced within a study of blood T cell repertoires in COVID-19. Turning to the study itself: Samples came from the United States, Italy and Spain, spanning acute and convalescent COVID-19. T cells, B-cell-depleted T cells, or PBMCs provided the cDNA or gDNA that served as material.

Original handling: How many nucleated cells were present was estimated from reference gene primer amplification. Only in-frame clones appear in the TCRdb table, and some are missing; sequencing was by immunoSEQ multiplex PCR. V, J and clone size are those of that table, while D and trimming were read from the DNA. The profile shows some 230,000 clones, just under 85% of them singletons. Cohort assignment relied on participant-reported clinical history. Trimming removed 3 bases from V and 0 bases from J; junction bases left unmatched: 3. This CDR3 contains 15 residues. The germline CDR1 and CDR2 sequences are MDHEN and SYDVKM.

Sequencing was done on a sample of PBMCs or T cells enriched from blood (not recorded which). This clonotype originated in a man in his forties or fifties who had recovered from COVID-19. The genes are TRBV28 and TRBJ1-1; 8 bases are shared with TRBD1. The CDR3: CASSFRGRMNTEAFF. The CDR3 DNA sequence: TGTGCCAGCAGTTTCAGGGGGCGGATGAACACTGAAGCTTTCTTT.